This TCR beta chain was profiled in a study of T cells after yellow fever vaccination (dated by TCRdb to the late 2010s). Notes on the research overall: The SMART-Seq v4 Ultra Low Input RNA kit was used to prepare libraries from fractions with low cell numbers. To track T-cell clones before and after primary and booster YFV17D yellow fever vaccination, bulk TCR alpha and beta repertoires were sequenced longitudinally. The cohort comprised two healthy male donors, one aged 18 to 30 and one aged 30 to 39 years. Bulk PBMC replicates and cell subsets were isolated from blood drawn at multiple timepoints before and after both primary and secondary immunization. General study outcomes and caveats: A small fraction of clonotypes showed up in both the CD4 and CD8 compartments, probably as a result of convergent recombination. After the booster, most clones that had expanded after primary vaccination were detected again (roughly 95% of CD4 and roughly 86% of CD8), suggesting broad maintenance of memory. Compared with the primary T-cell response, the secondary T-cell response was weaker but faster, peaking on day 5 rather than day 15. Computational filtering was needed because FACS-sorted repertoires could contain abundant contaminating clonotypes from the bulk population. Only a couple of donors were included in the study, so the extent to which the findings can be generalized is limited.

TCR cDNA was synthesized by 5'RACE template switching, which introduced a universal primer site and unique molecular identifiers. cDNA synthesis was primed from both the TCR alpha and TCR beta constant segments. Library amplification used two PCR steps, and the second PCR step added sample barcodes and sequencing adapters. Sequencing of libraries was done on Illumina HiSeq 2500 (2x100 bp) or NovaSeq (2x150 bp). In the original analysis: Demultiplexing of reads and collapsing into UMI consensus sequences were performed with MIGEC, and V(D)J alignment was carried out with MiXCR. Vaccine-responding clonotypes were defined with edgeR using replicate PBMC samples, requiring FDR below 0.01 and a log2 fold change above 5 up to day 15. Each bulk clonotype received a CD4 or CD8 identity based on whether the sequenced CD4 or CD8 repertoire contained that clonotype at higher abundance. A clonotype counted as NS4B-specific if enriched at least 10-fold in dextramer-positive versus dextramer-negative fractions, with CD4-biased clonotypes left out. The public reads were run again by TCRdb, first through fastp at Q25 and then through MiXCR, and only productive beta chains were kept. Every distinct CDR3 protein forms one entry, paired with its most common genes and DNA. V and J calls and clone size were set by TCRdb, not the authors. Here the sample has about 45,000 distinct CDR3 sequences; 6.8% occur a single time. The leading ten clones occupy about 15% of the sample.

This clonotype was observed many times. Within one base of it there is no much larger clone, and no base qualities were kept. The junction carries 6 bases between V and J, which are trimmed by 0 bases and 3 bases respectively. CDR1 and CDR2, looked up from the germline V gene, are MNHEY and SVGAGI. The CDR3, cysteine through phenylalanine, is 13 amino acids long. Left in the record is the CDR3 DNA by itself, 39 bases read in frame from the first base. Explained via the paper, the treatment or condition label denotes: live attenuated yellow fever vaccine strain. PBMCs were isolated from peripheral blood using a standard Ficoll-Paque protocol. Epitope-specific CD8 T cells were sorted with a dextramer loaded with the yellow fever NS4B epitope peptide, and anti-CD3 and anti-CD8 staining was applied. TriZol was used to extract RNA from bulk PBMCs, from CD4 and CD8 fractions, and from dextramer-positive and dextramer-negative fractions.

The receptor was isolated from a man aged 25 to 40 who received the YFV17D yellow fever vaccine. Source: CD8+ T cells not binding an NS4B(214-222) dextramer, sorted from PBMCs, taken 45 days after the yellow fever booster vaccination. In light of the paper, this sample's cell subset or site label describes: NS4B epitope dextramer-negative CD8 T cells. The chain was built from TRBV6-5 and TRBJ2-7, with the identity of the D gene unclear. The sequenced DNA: TGTGCCAGCAGTTACTCGGGCAGCTACGAGCAGTACTTC. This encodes CASSYSGSYEQYF.